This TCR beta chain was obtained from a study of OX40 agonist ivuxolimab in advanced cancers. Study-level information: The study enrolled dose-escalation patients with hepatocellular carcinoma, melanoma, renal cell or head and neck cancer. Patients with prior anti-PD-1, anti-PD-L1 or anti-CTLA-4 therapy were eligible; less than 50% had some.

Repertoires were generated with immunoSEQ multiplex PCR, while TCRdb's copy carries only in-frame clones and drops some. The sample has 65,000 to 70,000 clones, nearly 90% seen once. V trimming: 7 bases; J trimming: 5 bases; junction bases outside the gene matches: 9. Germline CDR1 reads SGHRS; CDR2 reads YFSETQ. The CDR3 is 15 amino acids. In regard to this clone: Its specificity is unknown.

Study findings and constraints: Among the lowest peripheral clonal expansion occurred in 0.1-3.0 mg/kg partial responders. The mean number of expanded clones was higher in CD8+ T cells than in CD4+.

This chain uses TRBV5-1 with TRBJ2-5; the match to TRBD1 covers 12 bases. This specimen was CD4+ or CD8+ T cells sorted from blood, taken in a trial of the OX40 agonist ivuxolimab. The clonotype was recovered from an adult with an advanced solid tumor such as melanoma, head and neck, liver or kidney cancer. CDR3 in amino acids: CASGSGTGGAETQYF. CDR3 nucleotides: TGCGCCAGCGGCTCTGGGACAGGGGGCGCGGAGACCCAGTACTTC. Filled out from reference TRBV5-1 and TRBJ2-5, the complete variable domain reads KAGVTQTPRYLIKTRGQQVTLSCSPISGHRSVSWYQQTPGQGLQFLFEYFSETQRNKGNFPGRFSGRQFSNSRSEMNVSTLELGDSALYLCASGSGTGGAETQYFGPGTRLLVL.